The clone carrying this T cell receptor beta chain was observed a handful of times. Here immunoSEQ multiplex PCR was the method, and the copy in TCRdb shows in-frame clones only, minus some. This table has approximately 170,000 clones, 90% to 95% appearing once. CDR1 and CDR2 from the germline V gene are LGHNA and YNFKEQ. This CDR3 has 14 amino acids. V was pared by 2 bases and J by 3 bases, with 8 bases between. This sample was taken from a study of control samples from healthy donors and cancer patients. The sequence was obtained from a young woman in good health. The sequenced sample consisted of blood. The V call is TRBV4-2, the J call TRBJ2-1; no definite D call. The chain's CDR3 is CASSQSLDYNEQFF. The DNA of the CDR3 is TGTGCCAGCAGCCAATCCCTCGACTACAATGAGCAGTTCTTC.